This T cell receptor (beta chain) was captured by sequencing in a study of T cells after yellow fever vaccination. Study-wide points: On re-exposure, the response was weaker but peaked faster, at day 5 versus 15.

CDR1 is SGHTA, CDR2 FQGTGA, per germline. The trim removed 5 bases at V and 4 bases at J, leaving 4 bases unmatched. CDR3 length: 14 residues. TCRdb itself ran the 5' RACE reads through MiXCR, one entry per CDR3 protein. The sample shows 450,000 to 550,000 distinct CDR3 sequences, just over 20% of them seen only once. Comment on this clonotype: Its antigen is not known.

Sequenced here: PBMCs, sampled 20 to 25 days after the first yellow fever vaccination. The chain has TRBV7-3 and TRBJ2-2, with 7 bases lining up with TRBD1. This sequence was found in a man aged 18 to 30 who received the YFV17D yellow fever vaccine. For the CDR3, the DNA is TGTGCCAGCAGCCAATACAGGGGCACCGGGGAGCTGTTTTTT. It specifies CASSQYRGTGELFF.